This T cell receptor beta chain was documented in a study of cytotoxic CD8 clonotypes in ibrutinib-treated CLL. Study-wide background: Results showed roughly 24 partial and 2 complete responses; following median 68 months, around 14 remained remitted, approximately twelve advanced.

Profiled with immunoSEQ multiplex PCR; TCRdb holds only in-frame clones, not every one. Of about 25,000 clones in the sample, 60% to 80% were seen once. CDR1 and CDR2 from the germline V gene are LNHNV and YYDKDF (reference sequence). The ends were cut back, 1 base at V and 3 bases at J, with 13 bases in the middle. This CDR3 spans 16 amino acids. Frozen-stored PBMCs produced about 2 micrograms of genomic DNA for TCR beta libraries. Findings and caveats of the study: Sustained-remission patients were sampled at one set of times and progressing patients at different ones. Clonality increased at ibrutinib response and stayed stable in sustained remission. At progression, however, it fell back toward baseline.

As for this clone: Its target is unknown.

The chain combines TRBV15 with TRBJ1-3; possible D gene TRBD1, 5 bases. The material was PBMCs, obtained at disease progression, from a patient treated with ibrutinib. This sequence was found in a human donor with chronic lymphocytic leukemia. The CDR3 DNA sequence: TGTGCCACCAGCAGAGCCCCCGTAGGGGATGGAAACACCATATATTTT. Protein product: CATSRAPVGDGNTIYF.